The 16 T cell receptor beta chains listed next were all sequenced from one sample in a study of cytomegalovirus exposure and HLA in healthy donors. Vbeta (60) and Jbeta (13) primers were used in the PCR. Profiling relied on immunoSEQ multiplex PCR, and the TCRdb table lists in-frame clones only, not all of them. The data show about 150,000 clones, with around 82% seen just once and 5.6% held by the top ten. Specimen: PBMCs. The receptor set was obtained from a woman aged 35 to 49 in good health and CMV-seropositive.

This chain joins TRBV5-1 and TRBJ1-1; 9 nucleotides line up with TRBD1. There are 15 residues in the CDR3. J lost 0 bases, V lost 4 bases, and 4 bases had no gene match. In germline, CDR1 is SGHRS, CDR2 YFSETQ. The CDR3 DNA sequence: TGCGCCAGCAGCGGGTGGACAGGGGTGAACACTGAAGCTTTCTTT. Protein product: CASSGWTGVNTEAFF.

V and J are TRBV19 and TRBJ1-1; D is possibly TRBD1 (5 bases). Germline V gives CDR1 LNHDA, CDR2 SQIVND (reference sequence). The CDR3 has 15 amino acids. Trimming took off 5 bases at V and 1 base at J, with 14 bases between the two ends. The CDR3 here is CASSWGWDRNTEAFF. The CDR3 nucleotides are TGTGCCAGTAGTTGGGGCTGGGATAGGAACACTGAAGCTTTCTTT.

The chain couples TRBV28 to TRBJ2-3; the D is unclear. This CDR3 comprises 12 residues. Trimming removed 6 bases at V and 2 bases at J, with 6 bases between. Germline CDR1 MDHEN, CDR2 SYDVKM. CDR3 protein: CASSPNTDTQYF. Written as DNA, the CDR3 is TGTGCCAGCAGCCCCAACACAGATACGCAGTATTTT.

The chain carries TRBV28 and TRBJ1-1; 8 nucleotides agree with TRBD1. The CDR3 extends over 13 amino acids. Germline CDR1 MDHEN, CDR2 SYDVKM. V dropped 6 bases and J dropped 10; count of bases not matched to a gene: 10. CDR3 sequence reads: CASRTGGAVLAFF. CDR3 DNA: TGTGCCAGCAGAACAGGGGGTGCAGTATTAGCTTTCTTT.

This clone was seen only a few times. The chain has TRBV2 and TRBJ2-2; D perhaps matches TRBD2 (6 bases). The CDR3 contains 16 residues. Germline values: CDR1 SNHLY, CDR2 FYNNEI. V was cut by 8 bases and J by 5 bases, with 21 bases left in between. The CDR3: CASWGVAGLGTGELFF. The CDR3 DNA follows: TGTGCCAGCTGGGGGGTTGCGGGCTTAGGGACCGGGGAGCTGTTTTTT.

The genes are TRBV18 and TRBJ1-5, with TRBD1 matching 8 bases. Germline lookup yields CDR1 KGHSH and CDR2 LQKENI. This CDR3 region has 15 residues. The J segment lost 2 bases and the V segment lost 4 bases, leaving 4 bases of the junction unmatched. This CDR3 reads CASSQTGQGNQPQHF. Written as DNA, the CDR3 is TGTGCCAGCTCACAAACGGGACAGGGCAATCAGCCCCAGCATTTT.

This chain uses TRBV2 with TRBJ2-7; D may be TRBD2 (5 bases). V lost 4 bases and J 4 bases, leaving 11 bases between the germline ends. CDR1 is SNHLY and CDR2 is FYNNEI in the germline V gene. The CDR3 totals 13 residues. CDR3 DNA sequence: TGTGCCAGCAGTGTCGCGGGTCGTTACGAGCAGTACTTC. It encodes CASSVAGRYEQYF.

This clone has only a few counts. The chain links TRBV30 to TRBJ2-1; TRBD2 matches 11 bases. CDR3 size: 14 residues. Per germline, CDR1 GTSNPN and CDR2 SVGIG (reference sequence). The trim removed 7 bases at V and 7 bases at J, leaving 9 bases unmatched. The CDR3 region is CAYSSGRGLNEQFF. The DNA of the CDR3 is TGTGCCTATAGTAGCGGGAGGGGGCTTAATGAGCAGTTCTTC.

J is TRBJ1-2 and V is TRBV19; D possibly corresponds to TRBD1 (6 bases). The CDR3 spans 17 residues. Germline V gene lookup returns CDR1 LNHDA and CDR2 SQIVND (reference sequence). With 6 bases removed from V and 4 bases from J, the gap between germline ends came to 24 bases. The CDR3 nucleotides are TGTGCCAGTAGCCCTCCGGGGGGGCGAGATTCACTCTATGGCTACACCTTC. Translation: CASSPPGGRDSLYGYTF.

V and J are TRBV7-9 and TRBJ2-1; 11 bases are shared with TRBD2. The V gene's germline CDR1 is SEHNR and CDR2 FQNEAQ (reference sequence). The CDR3 is 14 residues long. V gave up 7 bases and J gave up 4 bases; unmatched junction bases: 3. The CDR3 is CASTSSGRYNEQFF. The CDR3 region has the DNA TGTGCCAGCACTTCTAGCGGGAGGTACAATGAGCAGTTCTTC.

This clone has only a few counts. The CDR3 bases are TGTGCCAGCAGTCCTTGGGACAGGGAGGGTGGCTACACCTTC. Its protein product is CASSPWDREGGYTF. The J gene is TRBJ1-2, the V gene TRBV27; 9 bases agree with TRBD1. Germline lookup yields CDR1 MNHEY and CDR2 SMNVEV (reference sequence). The V and J ends lost 5 bases and 7 bases, in that order; junction bases with no gene match: 8. The CDR3 loop spans 14 amino acids.

J is TRBJ2-5 and V is TRBV19; 13 bases fit TRBD2. CDR3 length: 16 amino acids. CDR1 is LNHDA and CDR2 is SQIVND in the germline V gene (reference sequence). With 1 base clipped from V and 5 bases from J, the junction kept 4 bases outside the gene matches. CDR3 in DNA: TGTGCCAGTAGTATAGGGACTAGCGGGAGTTTTGAGACCCAGTACTTC. Its translation is CASSIGTSGSFETQYF.

V is TRBV6-5 and J is TRBJ1-2; D not certain. This CDR3 region has 15 residues. CDR1 MNHEY and CDR2 SVGAGI come from the germline V gene. Trimming left V 5 bases short and J 0 bases short, with 13 bases between. CDR3 region: CASSTQALANYGYTF. The CDR3 coding sequence is TGTGCCAGCAGTACTCAGGCTCTCGCTAACTATGGCTACACCTTC.

This chain uses TRBV19 with TRBJ2-1; 7 nucleotides align to TRBD2. The germline V gene has CDR1 LNHDA and CDR2 SQIVND (reference sequence). CDR3 length: 16 residues. V dropped 5 bases and J dropped 4; count of bases not matched to a gene: 11. DNA for the CDR3: TGTGCCAGTAGTCCACCGGCGGGAGAGGTTTACAATGAGCAGTTCTTC. Amino acids: CASSPPAGEVYNEQFF.

This rearrangement joins TRBV29-1 to TRBJ2-1; 9 bases align to TRBD1. The CDR3 sequence is 14 residues long. Trimming took 6 bases from V and 6 from J; bases not matched to a gene: 9. Germline assignment: CDR1 SQVTM and CDR2 ANQGSEA. CDR3 loop: CSVWTGVILNEQFF. CDR3 nucleotide sequence: TGCAGCGTCTGGACAGGGGTCATACTCAATGAGCAGTTCTTC.

This chain joins TRBV28 and TRBJ2-1, with D hard to call. The CDR3 totals 14 residues. Germline V gene data show CDR1 as MDHEN and CDR2 as SYDVKM. Trimming stripped 4 bases from V and 9 bases from J, with 16 bases between. The chain's CDR3 is CASSSPVRAGEQFF. CDR3 sequence (DNA): TGTGCCAGCAGTTCGCCAGTCCGAGCAGGTGAGCAGTTCTTC.